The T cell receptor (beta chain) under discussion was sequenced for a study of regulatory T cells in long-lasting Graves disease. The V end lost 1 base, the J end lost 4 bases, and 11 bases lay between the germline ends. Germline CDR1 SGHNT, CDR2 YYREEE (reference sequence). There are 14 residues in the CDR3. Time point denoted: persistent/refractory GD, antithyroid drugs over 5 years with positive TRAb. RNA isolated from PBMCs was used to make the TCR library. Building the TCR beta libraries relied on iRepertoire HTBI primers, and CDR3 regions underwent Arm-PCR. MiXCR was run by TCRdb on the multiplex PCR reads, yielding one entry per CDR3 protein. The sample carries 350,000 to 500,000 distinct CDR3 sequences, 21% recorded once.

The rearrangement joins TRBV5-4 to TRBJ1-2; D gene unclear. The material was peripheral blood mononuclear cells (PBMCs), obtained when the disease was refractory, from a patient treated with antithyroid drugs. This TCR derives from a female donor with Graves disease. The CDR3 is CASSLSTAGYGYTF. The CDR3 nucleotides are TGTGCCAGCAGCTTGAGTACAGCAGGCTATGGCTACACCTTC.